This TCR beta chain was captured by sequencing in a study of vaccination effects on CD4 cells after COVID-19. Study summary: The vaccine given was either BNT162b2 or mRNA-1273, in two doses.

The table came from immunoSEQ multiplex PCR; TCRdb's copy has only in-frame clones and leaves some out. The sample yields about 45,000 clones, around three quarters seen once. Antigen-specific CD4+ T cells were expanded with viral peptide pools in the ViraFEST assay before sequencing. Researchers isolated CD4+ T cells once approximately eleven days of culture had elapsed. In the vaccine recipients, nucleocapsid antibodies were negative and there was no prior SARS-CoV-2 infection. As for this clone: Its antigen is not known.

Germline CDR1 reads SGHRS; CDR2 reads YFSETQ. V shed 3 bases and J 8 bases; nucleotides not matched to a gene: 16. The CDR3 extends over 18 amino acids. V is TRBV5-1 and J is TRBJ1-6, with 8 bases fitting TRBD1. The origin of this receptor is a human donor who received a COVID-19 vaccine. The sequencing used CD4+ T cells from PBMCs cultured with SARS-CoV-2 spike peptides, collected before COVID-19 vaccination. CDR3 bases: TGCGCCAGCAGCTGGAGGGCGTCGGACAGGGTTATGGATTCACCCCTCCACTTT. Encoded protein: CASSWRASDRVMDSPLHF.